This is a list of T cell receptor beta chains from one sample in a study of T cell changes during pregnancy in multiple sclerosis. Produced via immunoSEQ multiplex PCR; TCRdb's table is partial and in-frame only. The table includes 35,000 to 45,000 clones, roughly 89% detected once. Specimen: CD4+ T cells from peripheral blood mononuclear cells, collected before pregnancy. The receptors originated from a female donor with multiple sclerosis, enrolled in a pregnancy study. The CDR3 runs from the conserved cysteine through the conserved F or W. D genes are given only for firm matches. Clone size is given for some rows only: seen once, a few or many times, or a class if the clone is expanded.

clone size: .
V gene: TRBV27
D gene: .
J gene: TRBJ1-2
CDR3 DNA: TGTGCCAGCAGTTTAATCAGGGGCTATGGCTACACCTTC
CDR3 protein: CASSLIRGYGYTF

clone size: .
V gene: TRBV4-1
D gene: .
J gene: TRBJ2-7
CDR3 DNA: TGCGCCAGCAGCCGACAAATACAGGGTGTAGAGCAGTACTTC
CDR3 protein: CASSRQIQGVEQYF

clone size: .
V gene: TRBV2
D gene: .
J gene: TRBJ1-3
CDR3 DNA: TGTGCCAGCAGTTCGTTTGCCAGGTTTGGAAACACCATATATTTT
CDR3 protein: CASSSFARFGNTIYF

clone size: .
V gene: TRBV11-2
D gene: TRBD1
J gene: TRBJ1-1
CDR3 DNA: TGTGCCAGCAGCTTAGCGGGACAGTGGGACACTGAAGCTTTCTTT
CDR3 protein: CASSLAGQWDTEAFF

clone size: .
V gene: TRBV7-2
D gene: TRBD1
J gene: TRBJ2-7
CDR3 DNA: TGTGCCAGCAGCTTACGGGACAGCCCTTCCTACGAGCAGTACTTC
CDR3 protein: CASSLRDSPSYEQYF

clone size: once
V gene: TRBV2
D gene: .
J gene: TRBJ1-2
CDR3 DNA: TGTGCCAGCAGTGGGAGGGACGGCTACACCTTC
CDR3 protein: CASSGRDGYTF

clone size: .
V gene: TRBV5-1
D gene: .
J gene: TRBJ2-3
CDR3 DNA: TGCGCCAGCAGCTTGGCTGCGGGGGCTAGCACAGATACGCAGTATTTT
CDR3 protein: CASSLAAGASTDTQYF

clone size: .
V gene: TRBV7-9
D gene: .
J gene: TRBJ2-5
CDR3 DNA: TGTGCCAGCTCCAGACTAGACGAGACCCAGTACTTC
CDR3 protein: CASSRLDETQYF

clone size: .
V gene: TRBV5-5
D gene: .
J gene: TRBJ1-3
CDR3 DNA: TGTGCCAGCAGCTTGGCTTTCTACAGGAGTGGAAACACCATATATTTT
CDR3 protein: CASSLAFYRSGNTIYF

clone size: medium-sized
V gene: TRBV10-1
D gene: TRBD1
J gene: TRBJ1-6
CDR3 DNA: TGCGCCAGTAGTTGGGACAGGGAATCACCCCTCCACTTT
CDR3 protein: CASSWDRESPLHF

clone size: .
V gene: TRBV11-2
D gene: TRBD2
J gene: TRBJ2-1
CDR3 DNA: TGTGCCAGCAGCTTAGGGACTAGCGGGGTTCGTGAGCAGTTCTTC
CDR3 protein: CASSLGTSGVREQFF

clone size: .
V gene: TRBV2
D gene: TRBD2
J gene: TRBJ2-2
CDR3 DNA: TGTGCCAGCAGGGGACCTAGCGGGGTTGTACGGGGGGAGCTGTTTTTT
CDR3 protein: CASRGPSGVVRGELFF

clone size: .
V gene: TRBV28
D gene: TRBD2
J gene: TRBJ2-3
CDR3 DNA: TGTGCCAGCAGCGCTGAACCGACTAGCGGGGCAGAGTATACGCAGTATTTT
CDR3 protein: CASSAEPTSGAEYTQYF

clone size: once
V gene: TRBV6-5
D gene: TRBD2
J gene: TRBJ2-3
CDR3 DNA: TGTGCCAGCAGCCCCCAACTAGCGGCCACAGATACGCAGTATTTT
CDR3 protein: CASSPQLAATDTQYF

clone size: .
V gene: TRBV18
D gene: .
J gene: TRBJ2-2
CDR3 DNA: TGTGCCAGCTCACCCTCCGCTAGGGGGACCGGGGAGCTGTTTTTT
CDR3 protein: CASSPSARGTGELFF

clone size: .
V gene: TRBV7-9
D gene: .
J gene: TRBJ2-7
CDR3 DNA: TGTGCCAGCAGTCCCGGACAGAGAAATATCTACGAGCAGTACTTC
CDR3 protein: CASSPGQRNIYEQYF

clone size: .
V gene: TRBV7-2
D gene: .
J gene: TRBJ2-7
CDR3 DNA: TGTGCCAGCAGCCCCTACGGGGGCGAGCAGTACTTC
CDR3 protein: CASSPYGGEQYF